This TCR beta chain was identified in a study of cytomegalovirus exposure and HLA in healthy donors. Whole-study results and caveats: Subsequent analysis found a tendency for first-cohort TCR clusters to co-occur within the 120 or so validation repertoires. Cytomegalovirus-associated TCR beta chains were listed, numbering more than 150. The study found most TCR sequences rare, yet found some public TCRs in many donors.

V was shortened by 1 base and J by 3 bases, with 14 bases between the two germline ends. The V gene's germline CDR1 is SGHTA and CDR2 FQGNSA. CDR3 length: 16 residues. This clone has just one count. What it binds is not known. Sequencing was performed with immunoSEQ multiplex PCR; in TCRdb, only in-frame clones are kept and a portion is missing. The profile covers fewer than 200,000 clones, with less than 85% appearing a single time and 16% taken by the ten largest. The chain couples TRBV7-2 to TRBJ2-3; weak D call: TRBD2 (5 bases). The receptor was derived from a young man in good health and CMV-seropositive. The sequenced material came from PBMCs. CDR3 loop: CASSLEIGSGTDTQYF. CDR3 bases: TGTGCCAGCAGCTTAGAGATAGGGTCGGGAACAGATACGCAGTATTTT.